This TCR beta chain is from a study of blood T cell repertoires in COVID-19. Study context: Whether acute or convalescent, the COVID-19 samples came from the United States, Italy and Spain.

Clinical history as reported by participants underpinned cohort assignment. Per the study methods: Amplification of reference gene primers was used by the study to estimate nucleated cell counts. TCRdb's copy holds only in-frame clones and misses some; the assay was immunoSEQ multiplex PCR. V, J and clone size are taken as reported in that table, and D and trimming were inferred from the DNA itself. The top ten hold approximately 1.3% of the sample, which has approximately 240,000 clones, about four fifths seen once. Between the trimmed V and J ends, which lost 1 base and 3 bases, there was a span of 6 bases. The CDR3 sequence is 13 residues long.

The clonotype was recovered from a woman aged 40 to 50 with acute COVID-19. V is TRBV12-3 or TRBV12-4 and J is TRBJ2-5; D not resolved. Sequenced sample: PBMCs or T cells enriched from blood (not recorded which). The CDR3 region is CASSLVAEETQYF. CDR3 nucleotide sequence: TGTGCCAGCAGTTTAGTTGCAGAAGAGACCCAGTACTTC.